The following is a TCR beta chain sequence with its context. Antigen unknown. It was with a sample-barcoded 5' primer and a J-beta primer mix that a second PCR of about 6 to 12 cycles was run. TCRdb passed the 5' RACE reads through MiXCR, listing each CDR3 protein once. This table holds some 1 million distinct CDR3 sequences, 35% to 50% found once. The study isolated at least 7 million PBMCs from each sample. The sample comes from a study of blood T cells in healthy people across ages. General observations from the study: As age increased, TCR beta diversity per million T cells fell in a roughly linear fashion.

Sequenced material: blood. The receptor comes from a woman aged 55-69 years in good health.

The CDR3 sequence is CASGLAPQVPEAFF. As DNA, the CDR3 is TGTGCTAGTGGTCTCGCCCCACAGGTCCCTGAAGCTTTCTTT. The chain carries TRBV12-5 and TRBJ1-1, with a tentative D call TRBD1 (5 bases). From germline, CDR1 is LGHNT and CDR2 FRNRAP. Trimming took 5 bases from V and 6 from J, leaving 16 bases between them. This CDR3 contains 14 residues.